This T cell receptor (beta chain) is drawn from a study of blood T cell repertoires in COVID-19 (dated by TCRdb to the early 2020s). Broadly, across the study: The collaborator samples originated in the United States, Italy and Spain and spanned the acute and convalescent phases of COVID-19. Where available, HLA class I and class II types were obtained from metadata supplied by the sample provider rather than from assay-based typing. Samples were obtained from the ongoing ImmuneRACE study (first 160 participants) and from 1,254 subjects provided by 6 global collaborators. The prospective study material was composed of cDNA or gDNA derived from T cells, B-cell-depleted T cells, or PBMCs. The dataset comprised deeply sampled blood TCRbeta repertoires from subjects exposed to, actively infected with, or recovered from COVID-19. A freely available public database, intended as a resource for researchers studying the immune response to SARS-CoV-2, is where the repertoires were released. A de-identified subject ID, COVID-19 status, age in years and sex were almost always included in the sample metadata. The research as a whole found: Clinical and demographic metadata were provided uncurated, with the amount varying by source and participant.

V is clipped by 4 bases and J by 4 bases, and the sequence between their germline boundaries is 16 bases long. CDR1 LNHDA and CDR2 SQIVND are derived from the germline V gene (reference sequence). Inclusive of the bounding cysteine and phenylalanine, the CDR3 is 15 residues long. CDR3 DNA is the only sequence kept; it has 45 bases, read in frame from the first base. Whole blood was collected in K2EDTA tubes by collaborating institutions according to the institutions' own protocols. For TCRbeta analysis, collaborators shipped samples in one of three forms: frozen whole blood, isolated PBMCs, or DNA extracted from either of those sample types. Concerning this clone: What antigen it recognizes has not been identified. The input lacks base qualities; no much larger clone sits a single base away.

TCRbeta CDR3 regions were amplified from genomic DNA by means of the immunoSEQ Assay, a bias-controlled multiplex PCR. On the authors' methods: Nucleated cell counts per sample were estimated from amplification of reference gene primers within the assay. Sequence reads were collapsed and filtered to measure the absolute abundance of every unique TCRbeta CDR3 rearrangement. For each sample, productive Simpson clonality was calculated as the square root of Simpson's diversity index across productive rearrangements. TCRdb took over this immuneACCESS table, retaining in-frame rearrangements with V and J assigned. Such tables are incomplete; in checked studies, under half of the missing clones stem from an unresolved V gene, and the remainder is unexplained. V, J and clone size are taken as reported in that table, and D and trimming were inferred from the DNA itself. The sample table shows roughly 95,000 clones, and under 95% are seen once. Over 3.5% of the sample is held by the ten biggest clonotypes.

Input material: peripheral blood. This clonotype was sampled from a woman between 50 and 59 years old in a cohort sampled during active COVID-19. This receptor chain uses TRBV19 and TRBJ1-2; TRBD1 is a weak D gene call, 5 bases matching. DNA sequence: TGTGCCAGTAGTACCCACCCCCAGGGCACCTATGGCTACACCTTC. Translated, it gives CASSTHPQGTYGYTF. With all but the CDR3 taken from the reference TRBV19 and TRBJ1-2 genes, the full variable domain is: DGGITQSPKYLFRKEGQNVTLSCEQNLNHDAMYWYRQDPGQGLRLIYYSQIVNDFQKGDIAEGYSVSREKKESFPLTVTSAQKNPTAFYLCASSTHPQGTYGYTFGSGTRLTVV.